Following are 10 T cell receptor beta chains from one sample sequenced in a study of T-cell memory formation after mild COVID-19. TCRdb re-called the 5' RACE reads with MiXCR, one entry per CDR3 protein. This table has approximately 150,000 distinct CDR3 sequences, more than 14% appearing once. The specimen was PBMCs or a T cell subset sorted from them (not recorded which). The receptors were sampled from an adult woman who had mild COVID-19 (a few samples of this study predate the infection). Cell type and time point are not known.

This clonotype was seen only a few times. The chain carries TRBV27 and TRBJ1-2; the D gene is possibly TRBD1 (5 bases). Trimming stripped 8 bases from V and 3 bases from J, with 13 bases between. CDR3 length equals 13 residues. The germline CDR1 and CDR2 sequences are MNHEY and SMNVEV (reference sequence). In DNA, the CDR3 is TGTGCCAGCTCCCTGTCGGGGGACTATGGCTACACCTTC. Protein: CASSLSGDYGYTF.

This clonotype was found many times. V usage is TRBV5-1 and J usage is TRBJ2-3, with TRBD2 identical over 9 bases. Germline V gives CDR1 SGHRS, CDR2 YFSETQ. Trimming took 4 bases from V and 4 from J; bases not matched to a gene: 4. CDR3 length: 14 residues. The CDR3 here is CASSPLAGSDTQYF. In DNA form, the CDR3 reads TGCGCCAGCAGCCCCCTAGCGGGGTCAGATACGCAGTATTTT. Combining the CDR3 with reference TRBV5-1 and TRBJ2-3 gives the whole variable domain KAGVTQTPRYLIKTRGQQVTLSCSPISGHRSVSWYQQTPGQGLQFLFEYFSETQRNKGNFPGRFSGRQFSNSRSEMNVSTLELGDSALYLCASSPLAGSDTQYFGPGTRLTVL.

This clonotype came up once. This chain uses TRBV6-2 or TRBV6-3 with TRBJ2-1; D unresolved. V shed 8 bases and J shed 8 bases, with 10 bases lying between them. This CDR3 region has 11 residues. The V gene's germline CDR1 is MNHEY and CDR2 SVGEGT. This CDR3 is CASRVSYEQFF. CDR3 in DNA: TGTGCCAGCCGGGTATCGTATGAGCAGTTCTTC.

This clonotype appeared a few times. The V call is TRBV12-3 or TRBV12-4, the J call TRBJ2-7; D unresolved. The germline V and J ends were trimmed by 2 bases and 2 bases, with 4 bases remaining between them. The CDR3 length is 12 residues. CDR3 DNA: TGTGCCAGCAGTTTACTCGCCTACGAGCAGTACTTC. Its translation is CASSLLAYEQYF.

This clonotype was seen at least ten times. The chain recombines TRBV5-6 with TRBJ2-1, with 8 bases lining up with TRBD2. Germline V gene lookup returns CDR1 SGHDT and CDR2 YYEEEE. CDR3 length: 16 residues. V was pared by 2 bases and J by 9 bases, with 13 bases of the junction left unmatched. Written as DNA, the CDR3 is TGTGCCAGCAGCTTATTTGGGTACGGGAGGGCCGGTGAGCAGTTCTTC. The encoded protein is CASSLFGYGRAGEQFF.

This clonotype was found a few times. The rearrangement joins TRBV12-3 or TRBV12-4 to TRBJ1-1; D is possibly TRBD1 (5 bases). V lost 3 bases and J lost 5, with 13 bases in between. The CDR3 totals 14 residues. The CDR3 spells CASSFGGGGTEAFF. The CDR3 DNA sequence: TGTGCCAGCAGTTTCGGTGGGGGGGGGACTGAAGCTTTCTTT.

The chain combines TRBV12-3 or TRBV12-4 with TRBJ2-7; D may be TRBD1 (5 bases). The CDR3 extends over 14 amino acids. Trimming took 8 bases from V and 6 from J, leaving 20 bases between them. The CDR3 nucleotides read TGTGCCAGCGGGATGGTTCAGGGCGTAGGCGAGCAGTACTTC. This codes for CASGMVQGVGEQYF.

This clonotype has at least ten counts. The chain links TRBV6-2 or TRBV6-3 to TRBJ2-7; D is uncertain. Looked up from germline, CDR1 is MNHEY and CDR2 is SVGEGT. The V gene lost 0 bases and the J gene lost 0 bases, with 0 bases spanning the gap. CDR3 length equals 12 residues. Written as DNA, the CDR3 is TGTGCCAGCAGTTACTCCTCCTACGAGCAGTACTTC. It is translated as CASSYSSYEQYF.

Points on this clonotype: A single base separates this from a much larger clone, so it may be a read error. V usage is TRBV2 and J usage is TRBJ2-3; no definite D call. Germline V gene lookup returns CDR1 SNHLY and CDR2 FYNNEI. The CDR3 has 13 amino acids. CDR3 DNA: TGTGCCAGCAGTGTTGGGATCACAGATACGCGGTATTTT. This codes for CASSVGITDTRYF.

This clonotype was counted many times. The chain employs TRBV6-6 and TRBJ2-7; no clear D. This CDR3 is built from 13 residues. The germline V gene encodes CDR1 MNHNY and CDR2 SVGAGI (reference sequence). The V gene lost 6 bases and the J gene lost 6 bases, with 15 bases spanning the gap. The CDR3 DNA is TGTGCCAGCAGCCTCGACGGTCCGGGCGAGCAGTACTTC. Amino acid sequence: CASSLDGPGEQYF.